This entry is about one T cell receptor beta chain. What it recognizes is unknown. TCRalpha and TCRbeta cDNA underwent two nested PCRs of roughly 17 and 9 cycles. No DNA is given; TCRdb re-called the 5' RACE reads and lists each CDR3 protein once. The listing records around 99,000 distinct CDR3 sequences. The source of the sample is a study of monozygotic twins with inflammatory bowel disease. General observations from the study: Twins with IBD were found to have lower TCRbeta diversity (inverse Simpson) than healthy co-twins. Different subtypes (of T cells) could not be told apart from one another.

CDR1 is LGHDT and CDR2 is YNNKEL in the germline V gene (reference sequence). This CDR3 is built from 17 residues. The receptor was isolated from a human donor with ulcerative colitis or Crohn's disease, or a healthy co-twin of an affected twin (not recorded which). The sequencing input was blood. The chain employs TRBV3-1 and TRBJ2-6; the TCRdb call, TRBD1, lacks DNA for checking. The CDR3 spells CASSPGSDSSGANVLTF.